The table lists the clone carrying this T cell receptor beta chain with a count of one. Original data processing: Estimated nucleated cell counts came from reference gene primer amplification. Assay used: immunoSEQ multiplex PCR; TCRdb lists only in-frame clones, some missing. The V and J calls and clone size come from that table; D and trimming were worked out from the DNA. The table lists 250,000 to 350,000 clones, about nine tenths of them singletons. This record belongs to a study of blood T cell repertoires in COVID-19. Across the study: Some COVID-19 samples were acute and others convalescent; all came from the United States, Italy and Spain.

Participants were aged about 18 to 89 years from roughly 26 US areas. Cohort allocation depended upon clinical history that participants reported. The sample was PBMCs or T cells enriched from blood (not recorded which). The receptor was isolated from a woman younger than 30 who had recovered from COVID-19.

In DNA, the CDR3 is TGTGCCAGTAGTGGACAGGGGAGTCTTGGAAACACCATATATTTT. Its protein is CASSGQGSLGNTIYF. The chain uses TRBV19 and TRBJ1-3; TRBD1 agrees at 9 bases. Germline V gene sequence: CDR1 LNHDA, CDR2 SQIVND (reference sequence). The junction had 5 bases not matched to a gene; V was cut back by 5 bases and J by 3 bases. CDR3 length: 15 amino acids.